This T cell receptor beta chain was profiled in a study of tumor and adjacent non-tumor tissue in lung cancer. Of note for this clonotype: The antigen is not known.

No cell sorting was done before RNA was extracted from the tissue. More than 3 cm separated this lung sample from the edge of the tumor. Three rounds of nested PCR, following a modified ARM-PCR protocol, produced the TCRbeta library. TCRdb redid the calling of the multiplex PCR reads with MiXCR, one entry per CDR3 protein. The data hold around 57,000 distinct CDR3 sequences, with 61% observed a single time. Regarding the study as a whole: Normal lung showed higher cumulative top 100 clone frequency than tumor.

The sample taken for sequencing was distant non-tumor lung tissue. This TCR came from a man between 65 and 85 years old with non-small cell lung cancer.

CDR3 in amino acids: CASSPAGNIQKLFF. The CDR3 nucleotides are TGTGCCAGCAGCCCTGCGGGGAACATTCAAAAACTGTTTTTT. This chain connects TRBV7-9 to TRBJ1-4; D ambiguous. The V and J ends lost 5 bases and 9 bases respectively, with 16 bases between them. The CDR3 totals 14 residues. Germline lookup yields CDR1 SEHNR and CDR2 FQNEAQ (reference sequence).